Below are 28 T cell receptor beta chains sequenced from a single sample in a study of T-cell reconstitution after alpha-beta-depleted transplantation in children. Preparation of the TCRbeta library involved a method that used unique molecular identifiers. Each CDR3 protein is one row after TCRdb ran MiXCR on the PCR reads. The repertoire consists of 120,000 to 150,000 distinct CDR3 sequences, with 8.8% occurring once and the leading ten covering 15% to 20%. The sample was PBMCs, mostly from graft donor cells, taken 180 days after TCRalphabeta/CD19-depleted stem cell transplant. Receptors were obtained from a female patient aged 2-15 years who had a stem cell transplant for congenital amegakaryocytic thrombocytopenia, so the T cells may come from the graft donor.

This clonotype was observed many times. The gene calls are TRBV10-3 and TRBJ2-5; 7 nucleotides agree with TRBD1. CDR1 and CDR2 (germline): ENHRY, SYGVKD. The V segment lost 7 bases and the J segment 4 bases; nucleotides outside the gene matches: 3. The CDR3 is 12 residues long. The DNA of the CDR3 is TGTGCCATCATCCCAGGGGGAGAGACCCAGTACTTC. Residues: CAIIPGGETQYF.

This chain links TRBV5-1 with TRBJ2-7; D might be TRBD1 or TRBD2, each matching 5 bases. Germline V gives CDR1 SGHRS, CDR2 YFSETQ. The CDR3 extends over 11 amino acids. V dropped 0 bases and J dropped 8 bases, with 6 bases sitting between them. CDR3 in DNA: TGCGCCAGCAGCTTGGAGGGACAGCAGTACTTC. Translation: CASSLEGQQYF.

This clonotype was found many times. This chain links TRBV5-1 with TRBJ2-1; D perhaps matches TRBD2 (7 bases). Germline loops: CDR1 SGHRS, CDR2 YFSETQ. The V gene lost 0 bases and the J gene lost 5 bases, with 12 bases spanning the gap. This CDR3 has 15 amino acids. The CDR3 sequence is CASSLAGEGHNEQFF. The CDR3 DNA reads TGCGCCAGCAGCTTGGCAGGGGAGGGCCACAATGAGCAGTTCTTC.

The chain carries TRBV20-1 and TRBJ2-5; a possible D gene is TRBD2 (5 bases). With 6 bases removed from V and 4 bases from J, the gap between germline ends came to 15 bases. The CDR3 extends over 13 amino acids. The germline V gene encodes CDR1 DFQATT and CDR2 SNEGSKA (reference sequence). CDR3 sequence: CSATERAGETQYF. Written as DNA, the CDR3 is TGCAGTGCCACCGAGAGGGCGGGAGAGACCCAGTACTTC.

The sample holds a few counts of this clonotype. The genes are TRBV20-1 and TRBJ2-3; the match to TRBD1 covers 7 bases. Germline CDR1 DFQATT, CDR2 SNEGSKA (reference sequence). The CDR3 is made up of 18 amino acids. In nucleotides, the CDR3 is TGCAAAATAACCGCCGGGACAGCTAAAGGTTTTGGCACAGATACGCAGTATTTT. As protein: CKITAGTAKGFGTDTQYF.

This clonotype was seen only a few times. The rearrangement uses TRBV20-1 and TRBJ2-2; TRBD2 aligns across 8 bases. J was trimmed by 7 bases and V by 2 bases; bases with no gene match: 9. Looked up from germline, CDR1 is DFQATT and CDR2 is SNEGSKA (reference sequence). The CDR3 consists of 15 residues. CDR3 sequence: CSARKGRGGIGELFF. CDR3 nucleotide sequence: TGCAGTGCTAGAAAGGGACGGGGGGGGATCGGGGAGCTGTTTTTT.

For the CDR3, the DNA is TGTGCCAGCATCACCATGGGGAGGGGCTCGAACACCGGGGAGCTGTTTTTT. Translation: CASITMGRGSNTGELFF. The rearrangement joins TRBV6-1 to TRBJ2-2; the match to TRBD2 covers 7 bases. CDR1 is MNHNS and CDR2 is SASEGT in the germline V gene. After removal of 7 bases from V and 0 bases from J, the junction contained 11 bases not matched to a gene. The CDR3 totals 17 residues.

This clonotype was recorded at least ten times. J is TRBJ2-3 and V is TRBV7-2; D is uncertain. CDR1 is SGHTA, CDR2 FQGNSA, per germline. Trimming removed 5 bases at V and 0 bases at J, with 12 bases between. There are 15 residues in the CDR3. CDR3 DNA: TGTGCCAGCAGCCGAATAAGGAGTAGCACAGATACGCAGTATTTT. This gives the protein CASSRIRSSTDTQYF.

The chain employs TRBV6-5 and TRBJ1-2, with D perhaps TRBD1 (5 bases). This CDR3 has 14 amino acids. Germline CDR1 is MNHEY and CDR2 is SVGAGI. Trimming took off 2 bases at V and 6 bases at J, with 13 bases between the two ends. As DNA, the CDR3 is TGTGCCAGCAGTTACGGGACTGATATGGATGGCTACACCTTC. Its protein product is CASSYGTDMDGYTF.

CDR3 DNA: TGTGCCAGCAGTGATGTACTAGCGGGAGGGCCGGGGGAGACCCAGTACTTC. The encoded protein is CASSDVLAGGPGETQYF. This chain connects TRBV6-1 to TRBJ2-5, with 13 bases lining up with TRBD2. Germline-derived CDR1 and CDR2 are MNHNS and SASEGT. Trimming at V came to 3 bases and at J to 5 bases, leaving 9 bases not matched to a gene. There are 17 residues in the CDR3.

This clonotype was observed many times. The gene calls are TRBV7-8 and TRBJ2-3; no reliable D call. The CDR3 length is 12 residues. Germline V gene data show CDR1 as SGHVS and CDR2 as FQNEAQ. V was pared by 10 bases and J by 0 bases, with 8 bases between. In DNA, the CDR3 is TGTGCCAAGACTGGGAGCACAGATACGCAGTATTTT. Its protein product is CAKTGSTDTQYF.

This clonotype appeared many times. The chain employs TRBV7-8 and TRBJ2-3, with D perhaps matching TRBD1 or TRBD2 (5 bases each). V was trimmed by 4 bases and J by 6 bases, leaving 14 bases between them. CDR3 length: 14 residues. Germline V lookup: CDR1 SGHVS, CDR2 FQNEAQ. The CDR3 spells CASSSLRGTDTQYF. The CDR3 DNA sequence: TGTGCCAGCAGCTCCCTGAGAGGGACCGATACGCAGTATTTT. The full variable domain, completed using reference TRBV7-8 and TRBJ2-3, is GAGVSQSPRYKVAKRGQDVALRCDPISGHVSLFWYQQALGQGPEFLTYFQNEAQLDKSGLPSDRFFAERPEGSVSTLKIQRTQQEDSAVYLCASSSLRGTDTQYFGPGTRLTVL.

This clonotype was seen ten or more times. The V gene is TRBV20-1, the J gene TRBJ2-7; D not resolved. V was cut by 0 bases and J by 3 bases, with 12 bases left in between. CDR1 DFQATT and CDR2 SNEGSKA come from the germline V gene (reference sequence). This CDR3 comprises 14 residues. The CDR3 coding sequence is TGCAGTGCTAGAGATAATAGGCGGATCTACGAGCAGTACTTC. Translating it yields CSARDNRRIYEQYF.

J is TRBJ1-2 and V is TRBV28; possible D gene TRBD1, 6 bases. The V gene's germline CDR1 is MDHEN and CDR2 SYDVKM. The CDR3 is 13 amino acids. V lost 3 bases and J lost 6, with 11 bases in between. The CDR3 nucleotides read TGTGCCAGCAGTTTTGGACAGCCCCATGGCTACACCTTC. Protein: CASSFGQPHGYTF.

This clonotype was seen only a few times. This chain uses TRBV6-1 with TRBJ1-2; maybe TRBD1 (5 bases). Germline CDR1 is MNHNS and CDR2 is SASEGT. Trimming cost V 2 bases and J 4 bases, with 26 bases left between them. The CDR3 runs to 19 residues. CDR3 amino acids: CASSERPRQPSLVIYGYTF. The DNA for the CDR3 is TGTGCCAGCAGTGAAAGGCCCCGACAGCCAAGCCTAGTGATCTATGGCTACACCTTC.

The CDR3 region is CASSEVTSGGAQQETQYF. CDR3 DNA: TGTGCCAGCAGTGAAGTGACTAGCGGGGGGGCCCAGCAAGAGACCCAGTACTTC. The chain carries TRBV6-1 and TRBJ2-5; 14 bases match TRBD2. V lost 1 base to trimming and J lost 2 bases; unmatched junction nucleotides: 6. This CDR3 has 18 residues. Germline CDR1 is MNHNS and CDR2 is SASEGT.

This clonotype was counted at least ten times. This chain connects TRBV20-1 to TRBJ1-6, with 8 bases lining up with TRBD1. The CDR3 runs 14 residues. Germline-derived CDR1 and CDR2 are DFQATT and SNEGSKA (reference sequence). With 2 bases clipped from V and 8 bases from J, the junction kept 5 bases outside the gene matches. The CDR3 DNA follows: TGCAGTGCTAGAACCGGGACAGGTCATTCACCCCTCCACTTT. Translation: CSARTGTGHSPLHF.

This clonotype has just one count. DNA of the CDR3: TGTGCCACTCACGAGACAGATAACTATGGCTACACCTTC. Its protein is CATHETDNYGYTF. V usage is TRBV10-3 and J usage is TRBJ1-2; maybe TRBD1 (5 bases). V was shortened by 10 bases and J by 1 base, with 13 bases between the two germline ends. CDR1 ENHRY and CDR2 SYGVKD come from the germline V gene. CDR3 size: 13 residues.

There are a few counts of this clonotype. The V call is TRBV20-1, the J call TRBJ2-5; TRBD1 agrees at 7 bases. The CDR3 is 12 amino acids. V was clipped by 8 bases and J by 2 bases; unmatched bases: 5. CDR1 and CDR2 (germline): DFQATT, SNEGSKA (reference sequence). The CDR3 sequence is CSTGQPQETQYF. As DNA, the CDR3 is TGCAGTACGGGACAGCCACAAGAGACCCAGTACTTC.

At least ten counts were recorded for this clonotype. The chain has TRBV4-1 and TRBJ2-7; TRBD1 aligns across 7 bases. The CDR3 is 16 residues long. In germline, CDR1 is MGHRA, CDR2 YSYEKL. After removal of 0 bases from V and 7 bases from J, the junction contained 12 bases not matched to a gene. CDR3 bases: TGCGCCAGCAGCCAAGATGAGGACAGGCTCGTGTGGGAGCAGTACTTC. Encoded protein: CASSQDEDRLVWEQYF.

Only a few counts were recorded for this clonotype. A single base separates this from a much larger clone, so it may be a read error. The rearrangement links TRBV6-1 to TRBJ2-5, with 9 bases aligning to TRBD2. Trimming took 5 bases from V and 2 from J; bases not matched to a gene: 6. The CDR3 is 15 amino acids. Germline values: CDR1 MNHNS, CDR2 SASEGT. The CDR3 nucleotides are TGTGCCAGCAGTCCTTGGCGGGGGGGGCAAGAGACCCAGTACTTC. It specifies CASSPWRGGQETQYF.

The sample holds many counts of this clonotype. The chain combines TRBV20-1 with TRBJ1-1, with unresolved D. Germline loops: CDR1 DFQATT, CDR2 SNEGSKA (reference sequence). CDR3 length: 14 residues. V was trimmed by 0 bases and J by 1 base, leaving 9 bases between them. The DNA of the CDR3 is TGCAGTGCTAGAGATTTGGCACGGAACACTGAAGCTTTCTTT. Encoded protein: CSARDLARNTEAFF.

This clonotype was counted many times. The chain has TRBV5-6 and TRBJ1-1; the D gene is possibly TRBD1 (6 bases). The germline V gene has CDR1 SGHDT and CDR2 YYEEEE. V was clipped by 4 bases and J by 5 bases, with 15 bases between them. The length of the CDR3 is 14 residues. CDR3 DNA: TGTGCCAGCAGCCAGCAACCACAGGGAACTGAAGCTTTCTTT. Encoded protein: CASSQQPQGTEAFF.

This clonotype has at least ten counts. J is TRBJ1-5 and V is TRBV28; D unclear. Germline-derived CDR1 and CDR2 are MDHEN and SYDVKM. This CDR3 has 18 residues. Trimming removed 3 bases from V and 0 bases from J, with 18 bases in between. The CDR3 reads CASSFPTARTYSNQPQHF. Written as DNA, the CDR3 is TGTGCCAGCAGTTTCCCGACCGCGCGCACTTATAGCAATCAGCCCCAGCATTTT. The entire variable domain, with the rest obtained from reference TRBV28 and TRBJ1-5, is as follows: DVKVTQSSRYLVKRTGEKVFLECVQDMDHENMFWYRQDPGLGLRLIYFSYDVKMKEKGDIPEGYSVSREKKERFSLILESASTNQTSMYLCASSFPTARTYSNQPQHFGDGTRLSIL.

The CDR3 bases are TGTGCCAGCAGCCCCCCCTCAGGGGGCCCCTCCGAGCAGTACTTC. Translation: CASSPPSGGPSEQYF. The chain combines TRBV7-9 with TRBJ2-7; 8 bases agree with TRBD1. Trimming took 5 bases from V and 6 from J; bases not matched to a gene: 12. The CDR3 covers 15 residues. Per germline, CDR1 SEHNR and CDR2 FQNEAQ (reference sequence).

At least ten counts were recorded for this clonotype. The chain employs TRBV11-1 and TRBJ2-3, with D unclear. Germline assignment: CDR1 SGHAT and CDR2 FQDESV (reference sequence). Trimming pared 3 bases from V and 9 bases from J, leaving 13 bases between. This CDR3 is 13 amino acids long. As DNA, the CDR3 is TGTGCCAGCAGCTTCAATCTACTCCCCACGCAGTATTTT. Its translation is CASSFNLLPTQYF.

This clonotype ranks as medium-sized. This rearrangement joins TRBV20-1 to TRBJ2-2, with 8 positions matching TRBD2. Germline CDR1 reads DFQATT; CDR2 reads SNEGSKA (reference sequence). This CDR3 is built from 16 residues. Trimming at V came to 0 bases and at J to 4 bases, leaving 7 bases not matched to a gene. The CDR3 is CSARDALTSATGELFF. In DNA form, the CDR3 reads TGCAGTGCTAGAGATGCTTTGACTAGCGCCACCGGGGAGCTGTTTTTT.

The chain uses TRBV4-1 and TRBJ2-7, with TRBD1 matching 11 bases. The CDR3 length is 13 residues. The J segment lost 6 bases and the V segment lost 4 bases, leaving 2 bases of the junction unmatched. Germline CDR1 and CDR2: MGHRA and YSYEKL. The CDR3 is CASSLDRGLEQYF. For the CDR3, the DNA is TGCGCCAGCAGCCTGGACAGGGGGCTCGAGCAGTACTTC.